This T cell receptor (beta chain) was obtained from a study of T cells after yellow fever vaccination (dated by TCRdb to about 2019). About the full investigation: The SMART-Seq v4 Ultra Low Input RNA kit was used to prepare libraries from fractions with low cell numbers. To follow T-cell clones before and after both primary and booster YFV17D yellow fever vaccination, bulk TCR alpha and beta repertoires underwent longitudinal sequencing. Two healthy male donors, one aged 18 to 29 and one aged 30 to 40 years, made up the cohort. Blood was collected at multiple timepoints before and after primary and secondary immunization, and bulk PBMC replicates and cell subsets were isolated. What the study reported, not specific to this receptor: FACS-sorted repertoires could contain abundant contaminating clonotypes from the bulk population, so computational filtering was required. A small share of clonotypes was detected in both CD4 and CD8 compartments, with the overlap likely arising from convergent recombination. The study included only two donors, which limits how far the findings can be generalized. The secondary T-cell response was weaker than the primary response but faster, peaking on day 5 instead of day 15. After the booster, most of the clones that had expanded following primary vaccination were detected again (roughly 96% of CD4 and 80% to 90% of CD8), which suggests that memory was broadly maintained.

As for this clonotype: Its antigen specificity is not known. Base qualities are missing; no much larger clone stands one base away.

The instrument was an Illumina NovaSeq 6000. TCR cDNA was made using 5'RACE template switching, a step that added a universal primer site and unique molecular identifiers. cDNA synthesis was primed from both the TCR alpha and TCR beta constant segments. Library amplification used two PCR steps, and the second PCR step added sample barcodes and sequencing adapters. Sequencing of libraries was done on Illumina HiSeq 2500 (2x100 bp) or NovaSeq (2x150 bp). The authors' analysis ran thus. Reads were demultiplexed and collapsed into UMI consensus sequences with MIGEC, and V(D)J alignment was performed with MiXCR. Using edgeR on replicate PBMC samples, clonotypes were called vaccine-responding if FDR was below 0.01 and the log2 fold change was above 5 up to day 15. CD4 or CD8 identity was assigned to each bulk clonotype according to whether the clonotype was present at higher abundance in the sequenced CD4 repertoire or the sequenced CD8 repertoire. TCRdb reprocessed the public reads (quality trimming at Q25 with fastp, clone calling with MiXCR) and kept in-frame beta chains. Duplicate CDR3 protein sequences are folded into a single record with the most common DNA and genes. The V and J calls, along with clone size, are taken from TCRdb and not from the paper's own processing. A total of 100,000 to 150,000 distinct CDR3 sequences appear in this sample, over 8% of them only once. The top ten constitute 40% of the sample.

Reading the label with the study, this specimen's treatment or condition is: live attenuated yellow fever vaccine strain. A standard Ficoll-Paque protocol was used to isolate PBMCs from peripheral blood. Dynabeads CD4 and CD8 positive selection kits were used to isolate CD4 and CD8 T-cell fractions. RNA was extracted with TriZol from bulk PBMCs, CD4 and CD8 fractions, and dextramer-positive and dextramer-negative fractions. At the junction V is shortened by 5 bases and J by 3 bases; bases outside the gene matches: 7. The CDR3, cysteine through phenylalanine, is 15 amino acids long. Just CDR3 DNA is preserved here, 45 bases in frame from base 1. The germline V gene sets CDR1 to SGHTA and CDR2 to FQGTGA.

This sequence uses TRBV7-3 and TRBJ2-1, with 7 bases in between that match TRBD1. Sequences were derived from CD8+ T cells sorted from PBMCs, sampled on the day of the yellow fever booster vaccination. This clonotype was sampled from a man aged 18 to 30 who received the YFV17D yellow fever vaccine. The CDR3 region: CASSPTGSNYNEQFF. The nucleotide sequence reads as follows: TGTGCCAGCAGCCCGACAGGGAGTAACTACAATGAGCAGTTCTTC.